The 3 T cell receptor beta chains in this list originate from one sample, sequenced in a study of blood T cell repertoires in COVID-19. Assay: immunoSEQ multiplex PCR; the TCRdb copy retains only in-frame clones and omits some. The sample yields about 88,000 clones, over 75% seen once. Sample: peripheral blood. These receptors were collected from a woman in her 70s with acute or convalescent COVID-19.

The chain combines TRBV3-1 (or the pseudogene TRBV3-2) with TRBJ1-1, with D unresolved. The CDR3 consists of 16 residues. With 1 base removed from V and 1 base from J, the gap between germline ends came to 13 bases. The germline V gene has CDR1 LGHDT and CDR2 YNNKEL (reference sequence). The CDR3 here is CASSQVWGGANTEAFF. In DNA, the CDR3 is TGTGCCAGCAGCCAAGTCTGGGGAGGCGCGAACACTGAAGCTTTCTTT.

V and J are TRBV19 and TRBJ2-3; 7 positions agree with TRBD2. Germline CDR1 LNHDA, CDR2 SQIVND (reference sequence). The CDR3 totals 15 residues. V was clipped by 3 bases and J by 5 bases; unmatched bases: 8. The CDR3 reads CASSIPGEGEDTQYF. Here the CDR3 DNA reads TGTGCCAGTAGTATCCCCGGGGAGGGTGAAGATACGCAGTATTTT.

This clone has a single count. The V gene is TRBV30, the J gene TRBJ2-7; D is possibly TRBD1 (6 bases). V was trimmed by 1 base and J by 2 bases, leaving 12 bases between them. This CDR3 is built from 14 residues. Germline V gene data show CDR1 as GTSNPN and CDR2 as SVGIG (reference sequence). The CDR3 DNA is TGTGCCTGGAGTGGGGACACCCGACCCTACGAGCAGTACGTC. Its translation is CAWSGDTRPYEQYV.